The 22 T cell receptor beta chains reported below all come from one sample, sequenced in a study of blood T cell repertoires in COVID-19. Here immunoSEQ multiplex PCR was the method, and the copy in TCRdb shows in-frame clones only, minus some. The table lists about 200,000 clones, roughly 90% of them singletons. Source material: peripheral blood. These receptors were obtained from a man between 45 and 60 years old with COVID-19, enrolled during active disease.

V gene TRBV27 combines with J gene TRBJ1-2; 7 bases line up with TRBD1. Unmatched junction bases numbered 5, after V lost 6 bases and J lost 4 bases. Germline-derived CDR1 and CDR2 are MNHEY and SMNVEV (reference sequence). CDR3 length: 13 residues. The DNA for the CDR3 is TGTGCCAGCAGCCCCCAGGGGGGCTATGGCTACACCTTC. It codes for CASSPQGGYGYTF.

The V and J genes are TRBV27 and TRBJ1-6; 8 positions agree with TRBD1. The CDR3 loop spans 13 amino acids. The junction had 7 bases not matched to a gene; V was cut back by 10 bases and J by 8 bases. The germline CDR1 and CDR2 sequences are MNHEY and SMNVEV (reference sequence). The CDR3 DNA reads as TGTGCCACCAGACAGGGGTGGGATTCACCCCTCCACTTT. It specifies CATRQGWDSPLHF.

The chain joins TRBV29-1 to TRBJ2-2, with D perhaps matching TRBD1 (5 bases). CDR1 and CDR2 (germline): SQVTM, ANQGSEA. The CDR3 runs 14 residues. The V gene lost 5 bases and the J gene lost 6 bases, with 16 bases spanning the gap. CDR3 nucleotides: TGCAGCGTTCAACCGAGACAGCCGGCCGGGGAGCTGTTTTTT. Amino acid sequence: CSVQPRQPAGELFF.

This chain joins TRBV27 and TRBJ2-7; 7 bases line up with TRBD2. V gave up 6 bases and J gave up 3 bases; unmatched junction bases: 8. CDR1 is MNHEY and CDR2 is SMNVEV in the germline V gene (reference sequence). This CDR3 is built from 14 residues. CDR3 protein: CASSQHGGGYEQYF. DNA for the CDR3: TGTGCCAGCAGCCAACATGGGGGGGGCTACGAGCAGTACTTC.

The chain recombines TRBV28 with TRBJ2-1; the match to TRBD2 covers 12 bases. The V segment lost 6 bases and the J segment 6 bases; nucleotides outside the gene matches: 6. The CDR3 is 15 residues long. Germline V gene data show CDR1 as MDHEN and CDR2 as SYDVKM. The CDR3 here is CASRPGLAGSNEQFF. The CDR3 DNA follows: TGTGCCAGCAGGCCAGGACTAGCGGGAAGCAATGAGCAGTTCTTC. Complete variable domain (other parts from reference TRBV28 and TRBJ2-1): DVKVTQSSRYLVKRTGEKVFLECVQDMDHENMFWYRQDPGLGLRLIYFSYDVKMKEKGDIPEGYSVSREKKERFSLILESASTNQTSMYLCASRPGLAGSNEQFFGPGTRLTVL.

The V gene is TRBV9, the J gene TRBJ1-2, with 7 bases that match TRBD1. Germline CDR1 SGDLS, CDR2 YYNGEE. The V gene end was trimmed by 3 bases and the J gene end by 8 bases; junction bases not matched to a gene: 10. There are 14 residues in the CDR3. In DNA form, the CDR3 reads TGTGCCAGCAGCGATATAGAGGGGGCCCGCGGCTACACCTTC. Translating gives CASSDIEGARGYTF.

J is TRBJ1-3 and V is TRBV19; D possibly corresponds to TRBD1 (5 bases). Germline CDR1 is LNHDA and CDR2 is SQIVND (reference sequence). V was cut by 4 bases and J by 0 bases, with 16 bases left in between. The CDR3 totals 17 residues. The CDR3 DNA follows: TGTGCCAGTAGTACCATACAGACAGCGAACTCTGGAAACACCATATATTTT. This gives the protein CASSTIQTANSGNTIYF.

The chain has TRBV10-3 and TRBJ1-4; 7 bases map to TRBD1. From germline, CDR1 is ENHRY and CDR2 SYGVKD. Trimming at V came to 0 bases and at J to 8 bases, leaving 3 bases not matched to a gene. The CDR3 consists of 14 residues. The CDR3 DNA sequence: TGTGCCATCAGTGAGTCGACAGGGAGCGAAAAACTGTTTTTT. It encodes CAISESTGSEKLFF.

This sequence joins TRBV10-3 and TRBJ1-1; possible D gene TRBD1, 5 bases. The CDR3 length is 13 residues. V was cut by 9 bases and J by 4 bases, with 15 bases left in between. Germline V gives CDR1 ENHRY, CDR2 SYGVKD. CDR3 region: CAIATQGRTEAFF. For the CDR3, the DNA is TGTGCCATAGCCACCCAGGGTCGCACTGAAGCTTTCTTT.

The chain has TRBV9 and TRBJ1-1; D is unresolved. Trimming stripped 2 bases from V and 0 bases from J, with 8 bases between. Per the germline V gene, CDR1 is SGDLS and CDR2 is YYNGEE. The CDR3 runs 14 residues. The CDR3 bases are TGTGCCAGCAGCGTGGGCAGTTTGAACACTGAAGCTTTCTTT. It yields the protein CASSVGSLNTEAFF.

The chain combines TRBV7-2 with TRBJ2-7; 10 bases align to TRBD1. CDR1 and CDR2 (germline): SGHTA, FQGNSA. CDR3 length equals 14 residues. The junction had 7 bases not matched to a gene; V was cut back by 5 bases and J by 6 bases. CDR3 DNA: TGTGCCAGCAGCCTTGGGACAGGGGTCTTCGAGCAGTACTTC. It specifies CASSLGTGVFEQYF.

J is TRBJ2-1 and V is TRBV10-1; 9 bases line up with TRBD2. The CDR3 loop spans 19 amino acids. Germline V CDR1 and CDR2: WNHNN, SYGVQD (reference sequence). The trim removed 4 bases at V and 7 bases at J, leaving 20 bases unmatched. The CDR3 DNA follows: TGCGCCAGCAGTGCGACAATGGGGGCATTAGCGGGAGTCGGGAATGAGCAGTTCTTC. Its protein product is CASSATMGALAGVGNEQFF.

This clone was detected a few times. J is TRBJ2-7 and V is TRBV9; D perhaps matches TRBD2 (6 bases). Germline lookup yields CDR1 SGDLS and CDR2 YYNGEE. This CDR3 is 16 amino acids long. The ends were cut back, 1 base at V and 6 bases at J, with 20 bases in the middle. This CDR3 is CASSVRQGGAAGEQYF. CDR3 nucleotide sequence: TGTGCCAGCAGCGTAAGGCAGGGAGGTGCGGCGGGCGAGCAGTACTTC.

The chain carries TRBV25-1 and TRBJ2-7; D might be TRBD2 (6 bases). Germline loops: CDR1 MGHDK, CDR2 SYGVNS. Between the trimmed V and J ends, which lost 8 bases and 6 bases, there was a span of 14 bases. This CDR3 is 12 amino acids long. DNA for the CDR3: TGTGCCAGCTCGCTTCCGGGACTCGAGCAGTACTTC. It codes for CASSLPGLEQYF.

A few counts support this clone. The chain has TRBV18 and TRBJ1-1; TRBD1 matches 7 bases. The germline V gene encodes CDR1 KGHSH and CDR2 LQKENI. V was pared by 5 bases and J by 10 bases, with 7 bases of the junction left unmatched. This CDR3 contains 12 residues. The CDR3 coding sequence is TGTGCCAGCTCATCTGACAGGGTGACAGCTTTCTTT. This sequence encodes CASSSDRVTAFF.

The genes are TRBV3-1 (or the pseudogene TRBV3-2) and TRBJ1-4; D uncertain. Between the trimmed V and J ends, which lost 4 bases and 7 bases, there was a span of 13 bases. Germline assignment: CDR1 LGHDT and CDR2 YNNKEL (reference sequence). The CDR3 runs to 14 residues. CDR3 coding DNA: TGTGCCAGCAGCCTGAACAGTGGTGGTGAAAAACTGTTTTTT. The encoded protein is CASSLNSGGEKLFF.

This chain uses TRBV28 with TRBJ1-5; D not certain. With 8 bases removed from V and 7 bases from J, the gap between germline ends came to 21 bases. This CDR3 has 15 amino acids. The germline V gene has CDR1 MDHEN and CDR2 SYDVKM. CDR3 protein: CASPRIGEGRQPQHF. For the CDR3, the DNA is TGTGCCAGCCCCCGGATCGGAGAGGGTCGGCAGCCCCAGCATTTT.

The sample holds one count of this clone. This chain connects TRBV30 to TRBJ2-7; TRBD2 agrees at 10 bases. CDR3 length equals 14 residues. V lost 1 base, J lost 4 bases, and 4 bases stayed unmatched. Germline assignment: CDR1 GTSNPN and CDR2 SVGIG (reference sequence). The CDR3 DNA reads TGTGCCTGGAGTGAGTCTAGCGGGAGTTACGAGCAGTACTTC. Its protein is CAWSESSGSYEQYF.

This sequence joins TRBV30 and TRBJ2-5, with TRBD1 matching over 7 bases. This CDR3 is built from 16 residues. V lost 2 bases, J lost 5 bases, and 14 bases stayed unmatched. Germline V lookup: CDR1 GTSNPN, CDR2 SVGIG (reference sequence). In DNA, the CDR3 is TGTGCCTGGAGTAAGGGGACAGATACCGCCGGGGAGACCCAGTACTTC. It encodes CAWSKGTDTAGETQYF. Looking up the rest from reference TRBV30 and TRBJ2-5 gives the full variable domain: SQTIHQWPATLVQPVGSPLSLECTVEGTSNPNLYWYRQAAGRGLQLLFYSVGIGQISSEVPQNLSASRPQDRQFILSSKKLLLSDSGFYLCAWSKGTDTAGETQYFGPGTRLLVL.

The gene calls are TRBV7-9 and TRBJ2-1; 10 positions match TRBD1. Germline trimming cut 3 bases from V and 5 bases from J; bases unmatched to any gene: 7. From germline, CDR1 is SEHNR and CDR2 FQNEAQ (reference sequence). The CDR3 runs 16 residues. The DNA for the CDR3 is TGTGCCAGCAGCTTCTCCCGCGGGACAGGGGACAATGAGCAGTTCTTC. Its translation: CASSFSRGTGDNEQFF.

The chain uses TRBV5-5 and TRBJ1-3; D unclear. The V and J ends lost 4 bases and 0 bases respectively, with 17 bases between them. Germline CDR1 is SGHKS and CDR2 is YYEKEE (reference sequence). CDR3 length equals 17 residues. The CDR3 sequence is CASSQDSVSLSGNTIYF. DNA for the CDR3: TGTGCCAGCAGCCAAGATTCAGTCAGTCTCTCTGGAAACACCATATATTTT.

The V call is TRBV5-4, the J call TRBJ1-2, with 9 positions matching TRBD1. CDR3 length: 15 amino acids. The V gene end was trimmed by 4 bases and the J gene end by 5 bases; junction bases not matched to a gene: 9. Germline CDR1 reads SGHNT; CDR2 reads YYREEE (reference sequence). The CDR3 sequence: CASSTRDRAEYGYTF. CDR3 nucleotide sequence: TGTGCCAGCAGCACGAGGGACAGGGCGGAGTATGGCTACACCTTC.